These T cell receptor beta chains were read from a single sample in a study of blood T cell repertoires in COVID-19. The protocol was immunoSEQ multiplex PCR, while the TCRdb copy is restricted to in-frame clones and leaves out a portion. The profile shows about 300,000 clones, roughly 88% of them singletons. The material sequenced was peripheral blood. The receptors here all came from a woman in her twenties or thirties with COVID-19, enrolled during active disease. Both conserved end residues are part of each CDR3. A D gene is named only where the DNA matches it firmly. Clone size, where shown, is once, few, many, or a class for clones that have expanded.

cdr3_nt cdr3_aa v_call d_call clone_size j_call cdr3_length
TGCGCCAGCAGCTATAGGAAAGGACTAGCGATTTCAGATACGCAGTATTTT CASSYRKGLAISDTQYF TRBV5-1 TRBD2 - TRBJ2-3 17
TGTGCCAGCAGTGCACTACAGGGAGGAGGGCGGGGGAATACAGATACGCAGTATTTT CASSALQGGGRGNTDTQYF TRBV6-1 - - TRBJ2-3 19
TGTGCCAGCAGTTACGCGGGAGGGGGCGATCAGCCCCAGCATTTT CASSYAGGGDQPQHF TRBV6-2/TRBV6-3 TRBD1 - TRBJ1-5 15
TGTGCCAGCAGCTTGGGGACAGCTAAAGGTTACACTGAAGCTTTCTTT CASSLGTAKGYTEAFF TRBV5-5 - - TRBJ1-1 16
TGTGCCAGCAGCCTCCGGGACAGGCCTAATTCACCCCTCCACTTT CASSLRDRPNSPLHF TRBV6-5 TRBD1 - TRBJ1-6 15
TGCGCCAGCAGTCAGTTCAGGGGTTCGAACACTGAAGCTTTCTTT CASSQFRGSNTEAFF TRBV4-1 - - TRBJ1-1 15
TGTGCCAGTAGTGCACACAGGGGGCAACCTACCGGGGTGGCCGCAACTAATGAAAAACTGTTTTTT CASSAHRGQPTGVAATNEKLFF TRBV19 TRBD1 - TRBJ1-4 22
TGCAGCGTCAGGACTAGCGGGGGCCCTATTTTGGAGACCCAGTACTTC CSVRTSGGPILETQYF TRBV29-1 TRBD2 - TRBJ2-5 16
TGTGCCAGTAGTAAACTAGCGGGAATAGCCTACGAGCAGTACTTC CASSKLAGIAYEQYF TRBV19 TRBD2 - TRBJ2-7 15
TGTGCCAGTAGTATCCCGGACTCTCCCTCCTACGAGCAGTACTTC CASSIPDSPSYEQYF TRBV19 - many TRBJ2-7 15
TGTGCCTGGAGTAGGGGAGGGGGCACTGAAGCTTTCTTT CAWSRGGGTEAFF TRBV30 - - TRBJ1-1 13
TGTGCCTGGAGTGTAGCCAATGAGCAGTTCTTC CAWSVANEQFF TRBV30 - - TRBJ2-1 11
TGTGCCAGCAGTTTTGGTCAGGGCTATGGCTACACCTTC CASSFGQGYGYTF TRBV27 - - TRBJ1-2 13
TGTGCCAGCAGCTCTCATAGCGGAAACTACAATGAGCAGTTCTTC CASSSHSGNYNEQFF TRBV5-4 - - TRBJ2-1 15
TGTGCCAGCAGTCTAGGGGGGGCAGCCTACGAGCAGTACTTC CASSLGGAAYEQYF TRBV5-6 - - TRBJ2-7 14
TGTGCCAGCAGCTTCCCCGCTCCGGGGGAGCAGTACTTC CASSFPAPGEQYF TRBV7-2 - - TRBJ2-7 13
TGTGCCAGCTCAGAGGTGCAGGGTAACACTGAAGCTTTCTTT CASSEVQGNTEAFF TRBV18 - - TRBJ1-1 14